This TCR beta chain was retrieved from a study of cytomegalovirus exposure and HLA in healthy donors. Germline values: CDR1 LNHDA, CDR2 SQIVND (reference sequence). This CDR3 is 15 amino acids long. 60 Vbeta and 13 Jbeta primers were used in PCR. Sequenced by immunoSEQ multiplex PCR; TCRdb stores in-frame clones only, minus some. The sample has 100,000 to 150,000 clones. The sequencing sample was made of PBMCs. The source of this sequence is a man between 40 and 49 years old in good health and CMV-seronegative. The genes are TRBV19 and TRBJ2-5, with D possibly matching TRBD1 (5 bases). The J call may be incorrect, as the DNA end agrees better with TRBJ2-7. In DNA form, the CDR3 reads TGTGCCAGTAGTATAGGTCAGGGTTCCTCCTACGAGCAGTACTTC. It codes for CASSIGQGSSYEQYF.